This TCR beta chain was obtained from a study of T cell repertoires in cytomegalovirus infection. Study-wide background: Public signatures in TCR beta pointed to CMV infection and matching HLA type. General study results and limits: Adding up the frequency of public TCR beta families identified people who carried CMV plus the relevant HLA. HLA-C-restricted CMV-specific TCR beta clonotypes were dominant in the ex vivo response.

This clonotype has at least ten counts. What it binds is unknown. Germline V gene data show CDR1 as SGDLS and CDR2 as YYNGEE. The CDR3 extends over 15 amino acids. Trimming shortened V by 0 bases and J by 4 bases, and 13 bases separated the two germline ends. TCRdb redid the calling of the reads with MiXCR, one entry per CDR3 protein. The profile shows 76,000 or so distinct CDR3 sequences, 3.7% of them singletons. Material for sequencing was PBMCs. The clonotype originates from a human donor in good health (CMV status not recorded). Some clones in this sample may be carry-over from other donors' samples. This chain links TRBV9 with TRBJ2-5; no reliable D call. CDR3 in amino acids: CASSVVGVTGETQYF. CDR3 coding DNA: TGTGCCAGCAGCGTAGTAGGCGTTACGGGAGAGACCCAGTACTTC.